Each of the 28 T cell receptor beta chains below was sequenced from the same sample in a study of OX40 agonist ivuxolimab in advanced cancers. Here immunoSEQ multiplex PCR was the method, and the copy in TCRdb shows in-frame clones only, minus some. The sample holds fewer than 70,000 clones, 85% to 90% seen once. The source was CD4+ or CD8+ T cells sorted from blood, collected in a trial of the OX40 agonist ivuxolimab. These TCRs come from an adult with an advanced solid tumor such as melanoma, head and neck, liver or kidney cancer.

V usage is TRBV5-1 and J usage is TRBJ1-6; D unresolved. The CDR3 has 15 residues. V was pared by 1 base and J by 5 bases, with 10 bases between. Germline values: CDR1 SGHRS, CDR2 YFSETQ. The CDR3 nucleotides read TGCGCCAGCAGCTTGTCGGGGTTAGATAATTCACCCCTCCACTTT. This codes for CASSLSGLDNSPLHF.

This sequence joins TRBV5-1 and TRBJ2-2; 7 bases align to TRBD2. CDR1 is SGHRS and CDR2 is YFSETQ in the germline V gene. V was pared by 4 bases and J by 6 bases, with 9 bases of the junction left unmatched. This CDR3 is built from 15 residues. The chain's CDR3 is CASSPGGGNSGELFF. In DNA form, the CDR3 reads TGCGCCAGCAGCCCGGGAGGAGGGAATTCCGGGGAGCTGTTTTTT. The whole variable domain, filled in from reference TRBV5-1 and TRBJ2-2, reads KAGVTQTPRYLIKTRGQQVTLSCSPISGHRSVSWYQQTPGQGLQFLFEYFSETQRNKGNFPGRFSGRQFSNSRSEMNVSTLELGDSALYLCASSPGGGNSGELFFGEGSRLTVL.

The CDR3: CASSLRAPAGNTIYF. CDR3 coding DNA: TGTGCCAGCAGCTTAAGGGCTCCGGCGGGAAACACCATATATTTT. The J gene is TRBJ1-3, the V gene TRBV11-2; no clear D. Germline CDR1 SGHAT, CDR2 FQNNGV. The length of the CDR3 is 15 residues. Trimming took 2 bases from V and 4 from J, leaving 12 bases between them.

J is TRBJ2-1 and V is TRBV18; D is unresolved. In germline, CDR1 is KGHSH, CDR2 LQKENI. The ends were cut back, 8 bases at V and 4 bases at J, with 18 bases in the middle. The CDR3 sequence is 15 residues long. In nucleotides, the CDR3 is TGTGCCAGCCGAGCTCAGGTTCAGGAGTACAATGAGCAGTTCTTC. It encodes CASRAQVQEYNEQFF.

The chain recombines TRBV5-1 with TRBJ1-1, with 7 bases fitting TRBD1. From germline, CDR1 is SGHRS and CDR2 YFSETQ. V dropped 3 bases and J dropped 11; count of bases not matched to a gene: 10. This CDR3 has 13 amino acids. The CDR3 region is CASSSDKGAYAFF. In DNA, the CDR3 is TGCGCCAGCAGCTCCGACAAGGGGGCTTATGCTTTCTTT. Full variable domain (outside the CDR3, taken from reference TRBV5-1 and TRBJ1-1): KAGVTQTPRYLIKTRGQQVTLSCSPISGHRSVSWYQQTPGQGLQFLFEYFSETQRNKGNFPGRFSGRQFSNSRSEMNVSTLELGDSALYLCASSSDKGAYAFFGQGTRLTVV.

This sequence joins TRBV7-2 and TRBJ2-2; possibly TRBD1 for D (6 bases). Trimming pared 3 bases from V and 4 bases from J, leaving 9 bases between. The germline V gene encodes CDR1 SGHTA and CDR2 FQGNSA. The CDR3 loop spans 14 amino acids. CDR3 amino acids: CASSLGAVTGELFF. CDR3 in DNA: TGTGCCAGCAGCTTGGGGGCGGTCACCGGGGAGCTGTTTTTT.

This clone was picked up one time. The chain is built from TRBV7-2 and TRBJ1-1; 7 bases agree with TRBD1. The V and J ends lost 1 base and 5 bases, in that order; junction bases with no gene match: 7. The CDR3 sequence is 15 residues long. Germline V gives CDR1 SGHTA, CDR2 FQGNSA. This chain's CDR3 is CASSLDVQGGTEAFF. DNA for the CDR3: TGTGCCAGCAGCTTAGATGTCCAGGGGGGAACTGAAGCTTTCTTT.

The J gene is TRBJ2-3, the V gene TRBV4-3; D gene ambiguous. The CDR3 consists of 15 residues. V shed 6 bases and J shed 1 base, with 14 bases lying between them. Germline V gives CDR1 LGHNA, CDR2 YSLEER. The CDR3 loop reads CASSRRTVGTDTQYF. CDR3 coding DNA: TGCGCCAGCAGTCGTAGAACCGTCGGCACAGATACGCAGTATTTT.

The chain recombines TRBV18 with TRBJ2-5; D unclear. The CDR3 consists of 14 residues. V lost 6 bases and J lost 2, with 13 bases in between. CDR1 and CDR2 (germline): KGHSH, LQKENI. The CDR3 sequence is CASSQTTDQETQYF. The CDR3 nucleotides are TGTGCCAGCTCCCAAACGACGGATCAAGAGACCCAGTACTTC.

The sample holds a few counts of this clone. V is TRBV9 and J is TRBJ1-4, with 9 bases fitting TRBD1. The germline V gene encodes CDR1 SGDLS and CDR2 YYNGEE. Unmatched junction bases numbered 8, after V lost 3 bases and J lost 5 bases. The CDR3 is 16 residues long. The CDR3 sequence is CASSALPGQGNEKLFF. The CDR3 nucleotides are TGTGCCAGCAGCGCCCTCCCGGGACAGGGAAATGAAAAACTGTTTTTT. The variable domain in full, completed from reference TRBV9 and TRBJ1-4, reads DSGVTQTPKHLITATGQRVTLRCSPRSGDLSVYWYQQSLDQGLQFLIQYYNGEERAKGNILERFSAQQFPDLHSELNLSSLELGDSALYFCASSALPGQGNEKLFFGSGTQLSVL.

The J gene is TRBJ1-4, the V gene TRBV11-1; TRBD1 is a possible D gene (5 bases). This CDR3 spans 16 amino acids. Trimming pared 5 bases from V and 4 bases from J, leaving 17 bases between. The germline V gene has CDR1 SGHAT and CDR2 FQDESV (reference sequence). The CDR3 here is CASSQGAVALNEKLFF. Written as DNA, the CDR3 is TGTGCCAGCAGCCAGGGCGCGGTCGCTCTTAATGAAAAACTGTTTTTT. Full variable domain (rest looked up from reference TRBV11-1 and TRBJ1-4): EAEVAQSPRYKITEKSQAVAFWCDPISGHATLYWYRQILGQGPELLVQFQDESVVDDSQLPKDRFSAERLKGVDSTLKIQPAELGDSAMYLCASSQGAVALNEKLFFGSGTQLSVL.

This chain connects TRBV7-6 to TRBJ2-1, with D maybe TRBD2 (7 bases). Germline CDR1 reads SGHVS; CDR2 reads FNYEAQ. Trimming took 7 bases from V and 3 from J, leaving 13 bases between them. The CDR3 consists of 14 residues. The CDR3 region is CASTLGGHYNEQFF. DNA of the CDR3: TGTGCCAGCACCCTCGGGGGGCACTACAATGAGCAGTTCTTC.

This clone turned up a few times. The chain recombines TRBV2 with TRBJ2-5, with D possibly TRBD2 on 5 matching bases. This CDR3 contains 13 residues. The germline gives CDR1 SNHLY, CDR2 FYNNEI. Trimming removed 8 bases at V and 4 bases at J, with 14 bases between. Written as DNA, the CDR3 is TGTGCCAGCGACCTACGGGGAGCAGAGACCCAGTACTTC. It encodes CASDLRGAETQYF.

CDR3 DNA sequence: TGCGCCAGCAGCTTGTTGCGGGGCGACGAGCAGTACTTC. Residues: CASSLLRGDEQYF. The chain joins TRBV5-1 to TRBJ2-7, with TRBD2 as a possible D gene (6 bases). Germline V gives CDR1 SGHRS, CDR2 YFSETQ. Deletions cut 1 base from V and 5 bases from J, with 10 bases between. The CDR3 runs to 13 residues.

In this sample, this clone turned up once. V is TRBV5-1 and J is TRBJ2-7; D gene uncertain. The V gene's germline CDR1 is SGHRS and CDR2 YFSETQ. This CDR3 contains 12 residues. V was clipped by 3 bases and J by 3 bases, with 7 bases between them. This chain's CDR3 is CASSSDNYEQYF. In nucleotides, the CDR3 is TGCGCCAGCAGCTCCGACAACTACGAGCAGTACTTC. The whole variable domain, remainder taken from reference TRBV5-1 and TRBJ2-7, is KAGVTQTPRYLIKTRGQQVTLSCSPISGHRSVSWYQQTPGQGLQFLFEYFSETQRNKGNFPGRFSGRQFSNSRSEMNVSTLELGDSALYLCASSSDNYEQYFGPGTRLTVT.

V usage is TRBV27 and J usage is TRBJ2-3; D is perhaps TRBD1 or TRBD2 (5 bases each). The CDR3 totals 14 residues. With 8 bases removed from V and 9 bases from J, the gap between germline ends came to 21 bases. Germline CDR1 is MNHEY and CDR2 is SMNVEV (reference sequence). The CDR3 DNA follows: TGTGCCAGCGGCCGCCAGTCCGGAGAGGGGACGCAGTATTTT. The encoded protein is CASGRQSGEGTQYF.

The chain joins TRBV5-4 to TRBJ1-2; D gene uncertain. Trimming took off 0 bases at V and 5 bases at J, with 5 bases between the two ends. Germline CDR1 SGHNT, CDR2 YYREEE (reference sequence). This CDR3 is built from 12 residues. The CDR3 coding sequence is TGTGCCAGCAGCTTGGATCGATATGGCTACACCTTC. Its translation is CASSLDRYGYTF.

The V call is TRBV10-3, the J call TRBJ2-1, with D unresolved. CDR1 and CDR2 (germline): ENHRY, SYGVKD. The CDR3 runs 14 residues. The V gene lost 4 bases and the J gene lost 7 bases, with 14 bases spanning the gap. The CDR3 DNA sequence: TGTGCCATCAGTGGATCCCGAGTAGGAAATGAGCAGTTCTTC. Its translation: CAISGSRVGNEQFF.

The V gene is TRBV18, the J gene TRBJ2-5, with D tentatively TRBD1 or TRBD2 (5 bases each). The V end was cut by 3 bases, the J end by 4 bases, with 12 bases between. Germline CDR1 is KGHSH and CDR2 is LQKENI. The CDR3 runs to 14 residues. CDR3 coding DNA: TGTGCCAGCTCACCTGGGGGTTTAGGAGAGACCCAGTACTTC. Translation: CASSPGGLGETQYF. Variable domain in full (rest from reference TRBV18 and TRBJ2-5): NAGVMQNPRHLVRRRGQEARLRCSPMKGHSHVYWYRQLPEEGLKFMVYLQKENIIDESGMPKERFSAEFPKEGPSILRIQQVVRGDSAAYFCASSPGGLGETQYFGPGTRLLVL.

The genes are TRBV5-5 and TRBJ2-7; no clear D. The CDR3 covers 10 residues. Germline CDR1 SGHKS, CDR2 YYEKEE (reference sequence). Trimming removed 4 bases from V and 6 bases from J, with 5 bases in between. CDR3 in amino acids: CASSPLEQYF. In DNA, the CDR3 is TGTGCCAGCAGCCCTCTCGAGCAGTACTTC.

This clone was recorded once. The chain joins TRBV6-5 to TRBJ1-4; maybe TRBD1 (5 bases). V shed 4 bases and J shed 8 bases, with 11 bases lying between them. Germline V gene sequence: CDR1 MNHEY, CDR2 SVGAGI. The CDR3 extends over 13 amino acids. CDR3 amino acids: CASSSRDREKLFF. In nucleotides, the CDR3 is TGTGCCAGCAGTTCCAGGGATAGGGAAAAACTGTTTTTT.

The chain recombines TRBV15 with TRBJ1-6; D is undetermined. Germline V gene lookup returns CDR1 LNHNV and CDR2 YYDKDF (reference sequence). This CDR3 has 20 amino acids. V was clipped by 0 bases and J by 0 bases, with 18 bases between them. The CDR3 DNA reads TGTGCCACCAGCAGAGATCGTAGGATACTTCACAGCTCCTATAATTCACCCCTCCACTTT. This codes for CATSRDRRILHSSYNSPLHF. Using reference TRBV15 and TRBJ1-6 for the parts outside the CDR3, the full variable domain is DAMVIQNPRYQVTQFGKPVTLSCSQTLNHNVMYWYQQKSSQAPKLLFHYYDKDFNNEADTPDNFQSRRPNTSFCFLDIRSPGLGDTAMYLCATSRDRRILHSSYNSPLHFGNGTRLTVT.

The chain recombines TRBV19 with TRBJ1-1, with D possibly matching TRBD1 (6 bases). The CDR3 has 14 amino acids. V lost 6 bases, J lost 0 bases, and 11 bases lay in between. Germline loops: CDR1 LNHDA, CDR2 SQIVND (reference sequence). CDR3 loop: CASRDGTMNTEAFF. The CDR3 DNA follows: TGTGCCAGTAGGGACGGGACAATGAACACTGAAGCTTTCTTT.

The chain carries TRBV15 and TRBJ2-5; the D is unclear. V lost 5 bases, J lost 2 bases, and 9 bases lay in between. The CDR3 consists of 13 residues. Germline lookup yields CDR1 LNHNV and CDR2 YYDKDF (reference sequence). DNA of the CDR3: TGTGCCACCAGCCCGATGCGGCAAGAGACCCAGTACTTC. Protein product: CATSPMRQETQYF.

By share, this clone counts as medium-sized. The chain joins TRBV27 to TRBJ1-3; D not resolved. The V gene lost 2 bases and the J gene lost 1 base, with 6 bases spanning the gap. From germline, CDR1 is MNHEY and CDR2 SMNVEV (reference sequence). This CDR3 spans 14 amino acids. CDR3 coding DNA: TGTGCCAGCAGTTTAGGCCGGTCTGGAAACACCATATATTTT. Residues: CASSLGRSGNTIYF.

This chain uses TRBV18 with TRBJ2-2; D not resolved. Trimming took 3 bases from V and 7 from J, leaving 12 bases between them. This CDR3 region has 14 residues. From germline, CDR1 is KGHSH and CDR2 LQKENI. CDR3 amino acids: CASSPQQGGGELFF. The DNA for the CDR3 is TGTGCCAGCTCACCCCAACAAGGCGGCGGGGAGCTGTTTTTT.

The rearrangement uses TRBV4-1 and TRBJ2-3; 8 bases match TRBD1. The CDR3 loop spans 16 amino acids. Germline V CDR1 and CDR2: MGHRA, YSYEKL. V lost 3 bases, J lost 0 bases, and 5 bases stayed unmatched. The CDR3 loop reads CASSHLQGVSTDTQYF. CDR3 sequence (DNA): TGCGCCAGCAGCCATTTACAGGGGGTGAGCACAGATACGCAGTATTTT.

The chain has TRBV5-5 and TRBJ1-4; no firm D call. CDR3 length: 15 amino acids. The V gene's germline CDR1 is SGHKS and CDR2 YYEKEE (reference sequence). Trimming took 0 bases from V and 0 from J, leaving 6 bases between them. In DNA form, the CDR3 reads TGTGCCAGCAGCTTGGGGGGTGCAACTAATGAAAAACTGTTTTTT. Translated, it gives CASSLGGATNEKLFF.